The 7 T cell receptor beta chains in this list originate from one sample, sequenced in a study of control samples from healthy donors and cancer patients. Data came from immunoSEQ multiplex PCR; TCRdb stores just in-frame clones and leaves some out. The table has tens of thousands of clones, over 75% seen once. The specimen sequenced was blood. The receptors originated from a woman in her fifties or sixties in good health.

This clone was counted a few times. This sequence joins TRBV9 and TRBJ1-5, with TRBD1 as a possible D gene (6 bases). This CDR3 region has 13 residues. V was pared by 3 bases and J by 5 bases, with 9 bases between. Germline V CDR1 and CDR2: SGDLS, YYNGEE. The CDR3 nucleotides are TGTGCCAGCAGCGAACAGGGAGATCAGCCCCAGCATTTT. The encoded protein is CASSEQGDQPQHF.

This rearrangement joins TRBV15 to TRBJ1-4, with D tentatively TRBD1 (5 bases). This CDR3 region has 14 residues. Germline CDR1 reads LNHNV; CDR2 reads YYDKDF (reference sequence). V was clipped by 0 bases and J by 8 bases, with 10 bases between them. The CDR3 DNA sequence: TGTGCCACCAGCAGAGATCGGGGACGGGAAAAACTGTTTTTT. Residues: CATSRDRGREKLFF.

CDR3: CASSPSASPGYEQYF. The CDR3 nucleotides are TGTGCCAGCAGTCCCTCGGCTAGTCCGGGGTACGAGCAGTACTTC. The rearrangement uses TRBV28 and TRBJ2-7; TRBD2 might be the D (5 bases). V shed 5 bases and J shed 4 bases, with 18 bases lying between them. There are 15 residues in the CDR3. Germline V gene lookup returns CDR1 MDHEN and CDR2 SYDVKM.

In its sample, this clone was seen once. V and J are TRBV13 and TRBJ1-1; the D gene is possibly TRBD1 (5 bases). Germline CDR1 is PRHDT and CDR2 is FYEKMQ (reference sequence). This CDR3 contains 18 residues. Trimming shortened V by 2 bases and J by 4 bases, and 23 bases separated the two germline ends. Here the CDR3 reads CASSLISPTPQGPTEAFF. The CDR3 nucleotides read TGTGCCAGCAGCTTAATAAGCCCCACCCCCCAGGGTCCCACTGAAGCTTTCTTT. Full variable domain (outside the CDR3, taken from reference TRBV13 and TRBJ1-1): AAGVIQSPRHLIKEKRETATLKCYPIPRHDTVYWYQQGPGQDPQFLISFYEKMQSDKGSIPDRFSAQQFSDYHSELNMSSLELGDSALYFCASSLISPTPQGPTEAFFGQGTRLTVV.

The rearrangement uses TRBV6-5 and TRBJ2-7; 7 nucleotides align to TRBD1. This CDR3 contains 15 residues. Germline V CDR1 and CDR2: MNHEY, SVGAGI. The V segment lost 2 bases and the J segment 5 bases; nucleotides outside the gene matches: 9. CDR3: CASSYDWDSSNEQYF. The CDR3 nucleotides read TGTGCCAGCAGTTACGATTGGGACAGTTCCAACGAGCAGTACTTC.

This clone was counted once. V usage is TRBV7-9 and J usage is TRBJ2-6; D unresolved. Trimming shortened V by 8 bases and J by 4 bases, and 18 bases separated the two germline ends. The length of the CDR3 is 16 residues. The germline V gene has CDR1 SEHNR and CDR2 FQNEAQ (reference sequence). The CDR3 here is CASPASPSWGANVLTF. CDR3 DNA: TGTGCCAGCCCCGCCAGCCCCTCCTGGGGGGCCAACGTCCTGACTTTC.

In its sample, this clone ranks as large (0.1 to 1%). The rearrangement links TRBV5-1 to TRBJ2-7; unclear D gene. The CDR3 contains 12 residues. Germline CDR1 reads SGHRS; CDR2 reads YFSETQ. V lost 4 bases and J lost 2, with 7 bases in between. The CDR3 bases are TGCGCCAGCAGCCTAAACACCTACGAGCAGTACTTC. Translation gives CASSLNTYEQYF.